The rows below give T cell receptor beta chains drawn from one sample of a study of early T cells in non-severe SARS-CoV-2 infection. TCRdb passed the 5' RACE reads through MiXCR, listing each CDR3 protein once. Among 60,000 or so distinct CDR3 sequences listed, approximately 12% were seen once. Specimen: whole blood. These receptors were obtained from an adult who was a healthcare worker with PCR-confirmed SARS-CoV-2 infection or an uninfected control (not recorded which). The CDR3 runs from the conserved cysteine through the conserved F or W. The D gene is left open where the match is weak. Clone size is stated in some rows and not others, as once, few, many or a class when expanded.

>TRBJ2-3|TRBV6-2/TRBV6-3|many|TRBD2
CASRERGGPDTQYF
TGTGCCAGCAGAGAGCGGGGGGGCCCAGATACGCAGTATTTT
>TRBJ1-6|TRBV7-2|many|NA
CASSLDAGPSPLHF
TGTGCCAGCAGCTTAGACGCAGGGCCTTCACCCCTCCACTTT
>TRBJ1-6|TRBV4-2|NA|TRBD1
CASSQARQGSNSPLHF
TGTGCCAGCAGCCAAGCACGACAGGGGAGCAATTCACCCCTCCACTTT
>TRBJ2-5|TRBV11-2|NA|NA
CASSYFRGQETQYF
TGTGCCAGCAGCTATTTCAGGGGTCAAGAGACCCAGTACTTC
>TRBJ2-6|TRBV6-6|few|TRBD1
CASSSGTGGGANVLTF
TGTGCCAGCAGTTCGGGGACAGGGGGAGGGGCCAACGTCCTGACTTTC
>TRBJ2-7|TRBV15|NA|NA
CATSRDYYEQYF
TGTGCCACCAGCAGAGATTATTATGAGCAGTACTTC
>TRBJ2-2|TRBV20-1|many|NA
CSARTRARLSAGELFF
TGCAGTGCTAGAACCAGGGCGAGACTTTCGGCCGGGGAGCTGTTTTTT
>TRBJ2-5|TRBV12-3/TRBV12-4|few|NA
CASSGGRSQETQYF
TGTGCCAGCAGTGGGGGACGGTCACAAGAGACCCAGTACTTC
>TRBJ1-4|TRBV6-5|many|NA
CASSIQGPNEKLFF
TGTGCCAGCAGCATACAGGGCCCCAATGAAAAACTGTTTTTT
>TRBJ2-3|TRBV27|few|TRBD2
CASMASGRTDTQYF
TGTGCCAGCATGGCTAGCGGGAGAACAGATACGCAGTATTTT
>TRBJ2-1|TRBV6-2/TRBV6-3|NA|TRBD2
CASSASGGAADEQFF
TGTGCCAGCAGCGCCAGCGGGGGGGCCGCGGATGAGCAGTTCTTC
>TRBJ2-3|TRBV14|NA|NA
CASSQDSGSTDTQYF
TGTGCCAGCAGCCAAGACAGCGGCAGCACAGATACGCAGTATTTT
>TRBJ1-2|TRBV29-1|many|NA
CSVYRQRPYGYTF
TGCAGCGTTTACAGACAGAGACCCTATGGCTACACCTTC
>TRBJ2-6|TRBV30|NA|NA
CAWSRRGRSSGANVLTF
TGTGCCTGGAGTCGACGAGGACGGTCCTCTGGGGCCAACGTCCTGACTTTC